The clone carrying this T cell receptor (beta chain) was counted a few times. No antigen is known for it. This entry comes from a study of T-cell memory formation after mild COVID-19. Background on the study: Most TCR clusters belonged to a single donor. General study results and limits: Several responding clones turned up in pre-infection memory, indicating that cross-reactive memory may have taken part. CD4+ contracting clones were found mainly in CM and EM, and CD8+ ones in EMRA. Clones that got smaller from day 15 to 85 had even CD4/CD8, while clones growing later tipped toward CD4+.

TCRdb re-derived calls from the 5' RACE reads in MiXCR, one entry per CDR3 protein. The data show roughly 450,000 distinct CDR3 sequences, with about 20% seen just once and 12% held by the top ten. V gave up 4 bases and J gave up 8 bases; unmatched junction bases: 8. Germline loops: CDR1 DFQATT, CDR2 SNEGSKA (reference sequence). CDR3 length equals 13 residues. The TCR originated in an adult woman who had mild COVID-19 (a few samples of this study predate the infection). Cell type and time point are not known. This chain connects TRBV20-1 to TRBJ1-2, with 9 bases that match TRBD1. The specimen was PBMCs or a T cell subset sorted from them (not recorded which). CDR3 sequence reads: CSATRTGGTGYTF. The CDR3, as DNA: TGCAGTGCTACACGAACAGGGGGCACGGGCTACACCTTC.